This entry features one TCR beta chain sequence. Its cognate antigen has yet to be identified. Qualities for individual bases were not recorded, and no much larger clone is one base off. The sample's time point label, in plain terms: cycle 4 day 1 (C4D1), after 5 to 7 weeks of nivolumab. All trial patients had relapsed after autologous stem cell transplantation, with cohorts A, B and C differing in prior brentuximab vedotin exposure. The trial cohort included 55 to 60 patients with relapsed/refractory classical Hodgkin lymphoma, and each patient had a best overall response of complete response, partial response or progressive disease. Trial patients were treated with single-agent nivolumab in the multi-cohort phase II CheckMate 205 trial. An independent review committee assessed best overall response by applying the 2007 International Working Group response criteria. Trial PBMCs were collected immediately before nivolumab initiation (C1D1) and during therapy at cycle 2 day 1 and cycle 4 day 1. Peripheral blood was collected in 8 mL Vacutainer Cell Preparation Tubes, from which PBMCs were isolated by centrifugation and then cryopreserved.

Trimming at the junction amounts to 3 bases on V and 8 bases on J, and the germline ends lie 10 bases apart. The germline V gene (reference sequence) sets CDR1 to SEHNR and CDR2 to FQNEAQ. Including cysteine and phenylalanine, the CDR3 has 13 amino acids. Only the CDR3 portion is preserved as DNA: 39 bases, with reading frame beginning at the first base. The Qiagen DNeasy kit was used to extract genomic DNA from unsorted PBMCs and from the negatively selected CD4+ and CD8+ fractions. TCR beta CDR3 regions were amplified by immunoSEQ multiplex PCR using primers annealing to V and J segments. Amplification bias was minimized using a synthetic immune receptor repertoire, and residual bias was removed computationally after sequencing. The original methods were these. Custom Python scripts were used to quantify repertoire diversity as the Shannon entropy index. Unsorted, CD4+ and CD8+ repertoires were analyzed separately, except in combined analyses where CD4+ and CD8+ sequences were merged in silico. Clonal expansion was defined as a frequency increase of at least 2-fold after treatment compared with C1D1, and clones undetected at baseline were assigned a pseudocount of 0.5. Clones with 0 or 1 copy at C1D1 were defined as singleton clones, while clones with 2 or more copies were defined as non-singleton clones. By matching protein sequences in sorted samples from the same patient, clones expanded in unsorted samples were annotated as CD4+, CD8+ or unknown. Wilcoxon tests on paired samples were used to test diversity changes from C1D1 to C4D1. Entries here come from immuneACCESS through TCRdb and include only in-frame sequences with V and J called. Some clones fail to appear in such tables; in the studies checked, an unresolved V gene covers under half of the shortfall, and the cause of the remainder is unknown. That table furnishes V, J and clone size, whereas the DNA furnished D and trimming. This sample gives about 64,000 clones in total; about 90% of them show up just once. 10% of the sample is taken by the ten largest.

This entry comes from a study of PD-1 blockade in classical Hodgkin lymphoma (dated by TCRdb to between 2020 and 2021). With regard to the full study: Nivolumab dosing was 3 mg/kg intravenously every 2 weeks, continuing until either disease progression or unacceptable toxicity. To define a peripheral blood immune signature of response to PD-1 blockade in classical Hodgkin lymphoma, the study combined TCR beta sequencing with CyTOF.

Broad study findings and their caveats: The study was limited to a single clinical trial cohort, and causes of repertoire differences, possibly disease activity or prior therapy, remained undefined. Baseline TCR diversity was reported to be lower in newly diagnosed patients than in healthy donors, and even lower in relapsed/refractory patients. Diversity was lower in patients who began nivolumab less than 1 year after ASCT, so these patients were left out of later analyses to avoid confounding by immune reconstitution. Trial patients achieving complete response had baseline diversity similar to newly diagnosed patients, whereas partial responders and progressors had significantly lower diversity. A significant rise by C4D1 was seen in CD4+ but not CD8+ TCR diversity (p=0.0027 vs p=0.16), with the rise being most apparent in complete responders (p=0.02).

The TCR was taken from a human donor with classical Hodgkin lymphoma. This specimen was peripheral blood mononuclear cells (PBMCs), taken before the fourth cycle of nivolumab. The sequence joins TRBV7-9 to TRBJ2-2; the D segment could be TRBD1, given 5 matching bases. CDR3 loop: CASSFSRAGELFF. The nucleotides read TGTGCCAGCAGCTTCTCCAGGGCAGGGGAGCTGTTTTTT.